The 6 T cell receptor beta chains below come from one sample, sequenced in a study of CD8 T cells in Susac syndrome. RNA in amounts of about 0.5 to 1 ug was reverse transcribed with random hexamers. MiXCR, applied by TCRdb to the immunoSEQ multiplex PCR reads, yields one record per CDR3 protein. The table lists about 140,000 distinct CDR3 sequences, approximately 95% of them singletons. The sequenced material came from CD8+ T cells from PBMCs. The source of these receptors is a human donor with Susac syndrome.

The chain is built from TRBV12-3 or TRBV12-4 and TRBJ2-7, with D possibly being TRBD1 (5 bases). The germline V and J ends were trimmed by 5 bases and 6 bases, with 11 bases remaining between them. The CDR3 sequence is 12 residues long. CDR3 nucleotides: TGTGCCAGCAGTCTCTCAGGGCCCGAGCAGTACTTC. It specifies CASSLSGPEQYF.

J is TRBJ1-2 and V is TRBV5-1; D remains ambiguous. The length of the CDR3 is 14 residues. Trimming removed 2 bases from V and 5 bases from J, with 13 bases in between. Germline V gene sequence: CDR1 SGHRS, CDR2 YFSETQ. The CDR3 region has the DNA TGCGCCAGCAGCTTCAGGAAGGGAGCGTATGGCTACACCTTC. It is translated as CASSFRKGAYGYTF.

The genes are TRBV5-4 and TRBJ2-3; 9 positions agree with TRBD2. The J segment lost 4 bases and the V segment lost 1 base, leaving 10 bases of the junction unmatched. The CDR3 is 17 amino acids. Per the germline V gene, CDR1 is SGHNT and CDR2 is YYREEE (reference sequence). The CDR3 spells CASSLSMVAGESDTQYF. The CDR3 coding sequence is TGTGCCAGCAGCTTGAGTATGGTAGCGGGAGAGTCAGATACGCAGTATTTT.

On this clonotype itself: One junction end does not reproduce the germline sequence, and a read error may be involved. This chain links TRBV7-7 with TRBJ1-1; unclear D gene. Looked up from germline, CDR1 is SSHAT and CDR2 is FNYEAQ (reference sequence). This CDR3 is 14 amino acids long. CDR3 nucleotide sequence: TGTGCTAGCACCGTTTTGGCGGTTAACACTGAAGCTTTCTTT. This sequence encodes CASTVLAVNTEAFF.

The chain links TRBV7-8 to TRBJ2-7, with 7 bases identical to TRBD2. The CDR3 loop spans 14 amino acids. The J segment lost 2 bases and the V segment lost 5 bases, leaving 6 bases of the junction unmatched. Germline V CDR1 and CDR2: SGHVS, FQNEAQ. The CDR3 reads CASSPSGPTYEQYF. The CDR3 DNA sequence: TGTGCCAGCAGCCCTAGCGGACCCACCTACGAGCAGTACTTC. The complete variable domain, with remaining parts taken from reference TRBV7-8 and TRBJ2-7, reads GAGVSQSPRYKVAKRGQDVALRCDPISGHVSLFWYQQALGQGPEFLTYFQNEAQLDKSGLPSDRFFAERPEGSVSTLKIQRTQQEDSAVYLCASSPSGPTYEQYFGPGTRLTVT.

The chain recombines TRBV29-1 with TRBJ2-3, with 11 bases aligning to TRBD1. J was trimmed by 3 bases and V by 7 bases; bases with no gene match: 12. The CDR3 consists of 16 residues. Germline CDR1 and CDR2: SQVTM and ANQGSEA. The CDR3 DNA follows: TGCAGCGCGGACAGGGGGCCGGCCACTGGGACAGATACGCAGTATTTT. Its translation: CSADRGPATGTDTQYF.